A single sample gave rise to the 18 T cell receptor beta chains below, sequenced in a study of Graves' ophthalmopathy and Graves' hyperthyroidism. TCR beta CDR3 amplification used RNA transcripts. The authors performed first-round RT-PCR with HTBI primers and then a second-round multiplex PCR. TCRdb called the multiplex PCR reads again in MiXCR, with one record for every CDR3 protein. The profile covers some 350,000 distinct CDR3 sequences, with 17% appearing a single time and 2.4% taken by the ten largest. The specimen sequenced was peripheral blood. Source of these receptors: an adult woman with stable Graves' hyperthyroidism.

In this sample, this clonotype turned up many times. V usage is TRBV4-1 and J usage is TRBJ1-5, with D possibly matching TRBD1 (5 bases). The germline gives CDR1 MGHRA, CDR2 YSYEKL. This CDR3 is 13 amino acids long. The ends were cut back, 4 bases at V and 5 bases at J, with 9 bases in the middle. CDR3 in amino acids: CASSLTRDQPQHF. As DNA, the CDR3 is TGCGCCAGCAGCCTTACCAGGGATCAGCCCCAGCATTTT.

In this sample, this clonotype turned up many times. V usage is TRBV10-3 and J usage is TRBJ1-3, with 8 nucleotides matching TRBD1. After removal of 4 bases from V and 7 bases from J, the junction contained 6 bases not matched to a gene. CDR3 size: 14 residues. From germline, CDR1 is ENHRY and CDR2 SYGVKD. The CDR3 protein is CAISATQGGNTIYF. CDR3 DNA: TGTGCCATCAGTGCGACACAGGGGGGGAACACCATATATTTT.

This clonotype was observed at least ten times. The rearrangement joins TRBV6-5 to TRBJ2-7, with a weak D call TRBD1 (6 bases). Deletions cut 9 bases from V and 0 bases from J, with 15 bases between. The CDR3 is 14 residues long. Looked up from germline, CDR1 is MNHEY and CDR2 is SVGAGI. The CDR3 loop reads CASELRGSSYEQYF. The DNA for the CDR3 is TGTGCCAGTGAGCTAAGGGGGTCCTCCTACGAGCAGTACTTC.

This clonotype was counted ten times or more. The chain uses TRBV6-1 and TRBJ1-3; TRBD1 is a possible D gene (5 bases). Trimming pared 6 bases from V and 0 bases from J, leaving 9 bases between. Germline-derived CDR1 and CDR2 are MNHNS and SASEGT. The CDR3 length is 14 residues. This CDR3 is CASRRGISGNTIYF. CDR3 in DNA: TGTGCCAGCAGAAGGGGCATCTCTGGAAACACCATATATTTT.

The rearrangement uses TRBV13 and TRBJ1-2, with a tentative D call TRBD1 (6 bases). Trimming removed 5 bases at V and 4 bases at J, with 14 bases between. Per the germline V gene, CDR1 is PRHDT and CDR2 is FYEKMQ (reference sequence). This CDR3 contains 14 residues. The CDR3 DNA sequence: TGTGCCAGCAGCAGTAGGACAGCCCTCTATGGCTACACCTTC. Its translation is CASSSRTALYGYTF.

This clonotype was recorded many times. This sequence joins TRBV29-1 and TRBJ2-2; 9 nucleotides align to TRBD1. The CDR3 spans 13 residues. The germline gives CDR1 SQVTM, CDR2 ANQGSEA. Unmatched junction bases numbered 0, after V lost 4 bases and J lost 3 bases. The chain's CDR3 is CSVGDRDTGELFF. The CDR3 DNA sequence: TGCAGCGTTGGGGACAGGGACACCGGGGAGCTGTTTTTT.

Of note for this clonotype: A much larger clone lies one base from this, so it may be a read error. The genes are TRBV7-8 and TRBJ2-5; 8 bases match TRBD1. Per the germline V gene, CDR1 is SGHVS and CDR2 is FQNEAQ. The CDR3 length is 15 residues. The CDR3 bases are TGTGCCAGCAGCTTAGTTGGCAGGGGGCGAGAGACCCGGTACTTC. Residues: CASSLVGRGRETRYF.

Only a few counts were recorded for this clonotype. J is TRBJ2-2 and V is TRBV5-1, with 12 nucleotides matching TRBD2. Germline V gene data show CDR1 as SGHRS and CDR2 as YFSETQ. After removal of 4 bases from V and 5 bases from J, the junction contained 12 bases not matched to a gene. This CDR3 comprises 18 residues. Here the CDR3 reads CASSQPTSGSLLTGELFF. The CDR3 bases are TGCGCCAGCAGCCAACCGACTAGCGGGAGTTTGTTAACCGGGGAGCTGTTTTTT.

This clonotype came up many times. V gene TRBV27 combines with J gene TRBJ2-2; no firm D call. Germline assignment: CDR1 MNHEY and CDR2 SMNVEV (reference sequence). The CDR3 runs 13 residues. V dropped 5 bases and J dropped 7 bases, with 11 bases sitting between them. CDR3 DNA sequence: TGTGCCAGCAGTCCTTTTGAATACGGGGAGCTGTTTTTT. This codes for CASSPFEYGELFF.

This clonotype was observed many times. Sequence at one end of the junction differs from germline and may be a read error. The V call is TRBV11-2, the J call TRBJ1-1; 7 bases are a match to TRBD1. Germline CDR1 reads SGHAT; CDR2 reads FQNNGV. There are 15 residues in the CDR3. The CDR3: CASSVDRAMRTEAFF. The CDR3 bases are TGTGCCAGCAGCGTAGACAGGGCCATGCGAACTGAAGCTTTCTTT.

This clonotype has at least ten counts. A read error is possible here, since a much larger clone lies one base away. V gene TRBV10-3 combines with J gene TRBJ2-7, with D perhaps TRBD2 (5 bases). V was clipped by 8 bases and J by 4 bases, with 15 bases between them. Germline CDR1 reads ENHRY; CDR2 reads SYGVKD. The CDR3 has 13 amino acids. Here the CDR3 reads CAIGAQDSYEQYF. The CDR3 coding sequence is TGTGCCATCGGTGCGCAGGACTCGTACGAGCAGTACTTC.

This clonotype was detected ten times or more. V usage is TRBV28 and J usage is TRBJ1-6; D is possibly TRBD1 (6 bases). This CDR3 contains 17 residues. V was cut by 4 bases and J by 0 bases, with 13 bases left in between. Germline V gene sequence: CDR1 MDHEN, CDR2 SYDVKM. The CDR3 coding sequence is TGTGCCAGCAGTTCAGGGGAAGAGAGCTCCTATAATTCACCCCTCCACTTT. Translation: CASSSGEESSYNSPLHF.

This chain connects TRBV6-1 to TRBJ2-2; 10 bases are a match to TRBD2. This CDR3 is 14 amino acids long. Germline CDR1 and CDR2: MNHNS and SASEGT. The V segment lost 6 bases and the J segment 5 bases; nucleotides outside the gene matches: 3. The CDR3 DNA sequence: TGTGCCAGCAGGTCTAGCGGGGGTACCGGGGAGCTGTTTTTT. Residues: CASRSSGGTGELFF.

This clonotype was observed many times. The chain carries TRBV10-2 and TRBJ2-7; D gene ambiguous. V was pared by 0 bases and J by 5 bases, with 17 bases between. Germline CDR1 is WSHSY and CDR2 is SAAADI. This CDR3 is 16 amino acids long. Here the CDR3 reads CASSESRTGLIDEQYF. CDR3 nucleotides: TGCGCCAGCAGTGAGTCTCGGACCGGCCTAATCGACGAGCAGTACTTC.

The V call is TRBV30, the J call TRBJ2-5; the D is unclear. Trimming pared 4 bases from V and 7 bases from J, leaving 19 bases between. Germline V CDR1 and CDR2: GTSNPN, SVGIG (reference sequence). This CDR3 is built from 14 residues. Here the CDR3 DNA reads TGTGCCTGGACTCTCTCGAGGTCTGGTGGGACCCAGTACTTC. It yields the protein CAWTLSRSGGTQYF.

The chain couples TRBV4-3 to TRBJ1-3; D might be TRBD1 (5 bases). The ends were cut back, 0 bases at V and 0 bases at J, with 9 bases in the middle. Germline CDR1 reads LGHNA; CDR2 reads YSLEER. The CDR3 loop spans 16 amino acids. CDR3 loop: CASSQDGGSSGNTIYF. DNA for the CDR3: TGCGCCAGCAGCCAAGATGGGGGTAGCTCTGGAAACACCATATATTTT.

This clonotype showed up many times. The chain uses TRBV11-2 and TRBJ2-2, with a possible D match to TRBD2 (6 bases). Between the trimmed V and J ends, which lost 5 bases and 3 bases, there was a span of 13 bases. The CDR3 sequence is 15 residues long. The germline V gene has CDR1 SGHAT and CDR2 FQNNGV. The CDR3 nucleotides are TGTGCCAGCAGCCCGCGGAGGGGCGACACCGGGGAGCTGTTTTTT. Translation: CASSPRRGDTGELFF.

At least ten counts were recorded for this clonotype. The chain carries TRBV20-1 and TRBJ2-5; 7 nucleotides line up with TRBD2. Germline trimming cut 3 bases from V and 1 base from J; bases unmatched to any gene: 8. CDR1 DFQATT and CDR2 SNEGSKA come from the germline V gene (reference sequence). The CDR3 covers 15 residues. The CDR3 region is CSASNPAGSQETQYF. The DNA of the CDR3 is TGCAGTGCTAGTAACCCAGCGGGGAGCCAAGAGACCCAGTACTTC.